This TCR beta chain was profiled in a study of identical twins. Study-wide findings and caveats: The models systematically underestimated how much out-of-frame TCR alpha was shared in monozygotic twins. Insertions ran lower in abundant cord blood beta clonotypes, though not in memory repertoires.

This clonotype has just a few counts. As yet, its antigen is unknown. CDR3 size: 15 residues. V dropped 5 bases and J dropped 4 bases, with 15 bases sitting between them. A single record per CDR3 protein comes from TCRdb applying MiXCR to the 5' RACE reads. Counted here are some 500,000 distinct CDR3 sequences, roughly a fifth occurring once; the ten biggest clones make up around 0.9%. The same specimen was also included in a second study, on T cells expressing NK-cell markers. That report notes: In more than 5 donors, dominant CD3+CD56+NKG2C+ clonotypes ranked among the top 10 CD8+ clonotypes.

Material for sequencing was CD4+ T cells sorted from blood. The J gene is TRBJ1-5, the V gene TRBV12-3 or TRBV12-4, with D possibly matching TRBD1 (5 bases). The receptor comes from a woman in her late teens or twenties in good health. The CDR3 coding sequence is TGTGCCAGCAGTCAAGGTCGGGGGTGGAATCAGCCCCAGCATTTT. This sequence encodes CASSQGRGWNQPQHF.